This T cell receptor (beta chain) was sequenced for a study of CD8 T cells in Susac syndrome. Of note for this clonotype: Its specificity is not known.

The authors reverse transcribed roughly 0.5 to 1 ug RNA with random hexamers. It was immunoSEQ multiplex PCR that amplified TCR beta CDR3 across 54 Vbeta and 13 Jbeta. MiXCR, applied by TCRdb to the immunoSEQ multiplex PCR reads, yields one record per CDR3 protein. Here the sample spans approximately 120,000 distinct CDR3 sequences, around 94% being singletons. The study's findings and limits: As the study acknowledged, the number of individuals who were part of its TCR sequencing and HLA analysis was relatively small.

Peripheral blood CD8+ and CD4+ T cells were profiled by TCR beta sequencing. The CDR3 is 14 residues long. The V end was cut by 6 bases, the J end by 9 bases, with 18 bases between. Germline V CDR1 and CDR2: SGHTA, FQGNSA. The clonotype was recovered from a human donor in good health. The chain has TRBV7-2 and TRBJ2-1, with D perhaps matching TRBD1 (7 bases). The sample taken for sequencing was CD4+ T cells from PBMCs. The CDR3 sequence: CASSPGGLDSEQFF. The CDR3 nucleotides are TGTGCCAGCAGTCCAGGGGGGCTAGATAGTGAGCAGTTCTTC.